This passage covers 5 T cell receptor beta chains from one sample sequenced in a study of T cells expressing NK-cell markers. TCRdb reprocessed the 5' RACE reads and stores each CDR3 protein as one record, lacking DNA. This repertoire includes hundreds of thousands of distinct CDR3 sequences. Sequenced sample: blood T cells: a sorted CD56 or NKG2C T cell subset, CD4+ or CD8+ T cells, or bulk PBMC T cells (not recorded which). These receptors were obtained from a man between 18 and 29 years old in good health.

CDR3 in amino acids: CASSITGRNGNEQFF. The chain couples TRBV19 to TRBJ2-1; TCRdb's D call, TRBD1, is unchecked because there is no DNA. Germline-derived CDR1 and CDR2 are LNHDA and SQIVND (reference sequence). This CDR3 has 15 residues.

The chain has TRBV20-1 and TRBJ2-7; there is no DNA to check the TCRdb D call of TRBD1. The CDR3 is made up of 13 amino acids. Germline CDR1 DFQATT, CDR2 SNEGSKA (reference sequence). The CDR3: CSASSQGAREQYF.

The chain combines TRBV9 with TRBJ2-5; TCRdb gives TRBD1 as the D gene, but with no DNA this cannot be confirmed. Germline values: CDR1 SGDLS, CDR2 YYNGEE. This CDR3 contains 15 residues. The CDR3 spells CASSVGAAGGETQYF.

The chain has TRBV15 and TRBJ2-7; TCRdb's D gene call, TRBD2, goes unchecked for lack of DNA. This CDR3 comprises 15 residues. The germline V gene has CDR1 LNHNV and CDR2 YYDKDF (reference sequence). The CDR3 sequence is CATSRDKGLAHEQYF.

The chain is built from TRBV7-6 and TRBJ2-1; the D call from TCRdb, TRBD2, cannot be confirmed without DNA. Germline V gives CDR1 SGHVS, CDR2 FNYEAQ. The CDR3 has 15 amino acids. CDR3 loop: CASSPHRQAPNEQFF.